This T cell receptor (beta chain) was sequenced for a study of cytomegalovirus exposure and HLA in healthy donors. Regarding the study as a whole: Indistinguishable V segments, including TRBV6-2 and TRBV6-3, were excluded. Within an earlier analysis, most TCR beta V segments proved productive either about 87% or about 30% of the time.

This CDR3 contains 16 residues. Amplification used 60 Vbeta primers and 13 Jbeta primers. Method: immunoSEQ multiplex PCR; TCRdb's copy keeps in-frame clones and lacks some. The sample contains over 100,000 clones, more than 70% of which appear only once. As for this clone: The antigen is unknown.

The clonotype originates from a male donor in good health and CMV-seropositive. The source material was PBMCs. The chain links TRBV21-1 to TRBJ2-3; TRBD2, the table's D call, was not compared with the DNA. TRBV21-1 corresponds to a pseudogene. The CDR3 nucleotides are TGTGCCAGCACCACCAAACTAGCGGGAGGCTCAGATACGCAGTATTTT. Amino acid sequence: CASTTKLAGGSDTQYF.